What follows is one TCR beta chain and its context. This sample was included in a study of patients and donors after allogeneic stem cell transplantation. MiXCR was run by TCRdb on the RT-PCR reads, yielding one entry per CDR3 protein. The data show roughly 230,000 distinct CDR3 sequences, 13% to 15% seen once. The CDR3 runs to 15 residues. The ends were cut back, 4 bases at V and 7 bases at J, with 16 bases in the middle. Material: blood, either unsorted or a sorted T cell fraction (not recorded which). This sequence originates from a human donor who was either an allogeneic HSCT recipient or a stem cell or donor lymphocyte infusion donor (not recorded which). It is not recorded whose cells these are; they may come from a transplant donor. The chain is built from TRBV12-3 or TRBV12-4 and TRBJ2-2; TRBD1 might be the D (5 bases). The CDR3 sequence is CASSSSRVKIGELFF. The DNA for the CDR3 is TGTGCCAGCAGTTCCAGCAGGGTTAAAATCGGGGAGCTGTTTTTT.